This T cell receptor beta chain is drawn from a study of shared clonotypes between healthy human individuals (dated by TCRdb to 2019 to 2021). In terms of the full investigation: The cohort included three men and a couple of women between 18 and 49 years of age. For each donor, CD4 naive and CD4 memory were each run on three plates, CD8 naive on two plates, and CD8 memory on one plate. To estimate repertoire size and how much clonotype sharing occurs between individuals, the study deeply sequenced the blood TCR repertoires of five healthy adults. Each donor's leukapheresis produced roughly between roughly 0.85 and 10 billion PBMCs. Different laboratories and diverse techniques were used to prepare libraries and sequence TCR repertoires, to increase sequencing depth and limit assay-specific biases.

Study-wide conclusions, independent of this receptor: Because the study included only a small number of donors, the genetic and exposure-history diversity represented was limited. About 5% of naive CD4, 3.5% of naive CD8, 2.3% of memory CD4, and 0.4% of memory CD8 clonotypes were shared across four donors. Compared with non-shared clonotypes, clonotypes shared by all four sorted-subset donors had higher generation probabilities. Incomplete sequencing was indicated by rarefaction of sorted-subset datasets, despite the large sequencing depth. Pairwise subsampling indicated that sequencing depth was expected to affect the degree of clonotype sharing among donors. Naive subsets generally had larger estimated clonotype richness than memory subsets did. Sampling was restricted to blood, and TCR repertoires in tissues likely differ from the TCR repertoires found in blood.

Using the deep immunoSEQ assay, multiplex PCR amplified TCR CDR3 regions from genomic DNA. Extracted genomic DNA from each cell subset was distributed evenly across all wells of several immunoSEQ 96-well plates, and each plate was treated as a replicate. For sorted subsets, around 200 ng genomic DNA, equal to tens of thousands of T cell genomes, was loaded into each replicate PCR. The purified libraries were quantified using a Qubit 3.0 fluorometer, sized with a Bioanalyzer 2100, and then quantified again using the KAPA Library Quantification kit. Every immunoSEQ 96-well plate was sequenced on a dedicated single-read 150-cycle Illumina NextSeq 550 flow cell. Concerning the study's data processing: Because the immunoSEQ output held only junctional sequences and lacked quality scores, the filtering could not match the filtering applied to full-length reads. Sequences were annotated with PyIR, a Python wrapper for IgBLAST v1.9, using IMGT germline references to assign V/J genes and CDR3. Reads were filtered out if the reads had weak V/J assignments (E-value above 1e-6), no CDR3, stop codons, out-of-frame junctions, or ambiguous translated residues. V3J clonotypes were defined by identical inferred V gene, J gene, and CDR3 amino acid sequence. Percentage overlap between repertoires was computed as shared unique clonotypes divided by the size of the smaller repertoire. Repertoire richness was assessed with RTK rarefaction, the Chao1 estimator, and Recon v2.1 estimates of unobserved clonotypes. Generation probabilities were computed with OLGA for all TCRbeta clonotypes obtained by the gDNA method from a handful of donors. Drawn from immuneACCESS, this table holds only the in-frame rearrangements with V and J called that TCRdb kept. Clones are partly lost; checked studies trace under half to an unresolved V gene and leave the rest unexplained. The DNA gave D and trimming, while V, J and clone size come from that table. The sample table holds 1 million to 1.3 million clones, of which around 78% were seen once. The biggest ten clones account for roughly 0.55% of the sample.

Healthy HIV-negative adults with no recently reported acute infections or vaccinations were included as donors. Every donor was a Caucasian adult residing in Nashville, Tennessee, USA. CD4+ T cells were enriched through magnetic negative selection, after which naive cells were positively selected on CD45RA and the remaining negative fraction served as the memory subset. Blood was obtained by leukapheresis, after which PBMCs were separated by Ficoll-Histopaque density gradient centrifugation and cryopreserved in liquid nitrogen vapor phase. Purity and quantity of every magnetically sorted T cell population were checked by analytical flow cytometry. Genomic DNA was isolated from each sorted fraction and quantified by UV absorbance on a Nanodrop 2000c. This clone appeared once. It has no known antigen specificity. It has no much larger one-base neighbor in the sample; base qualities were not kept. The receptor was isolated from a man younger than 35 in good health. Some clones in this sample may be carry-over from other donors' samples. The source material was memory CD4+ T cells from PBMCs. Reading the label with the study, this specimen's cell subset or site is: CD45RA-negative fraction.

The CDR3 sequence is CASWDRGPYEQYF. The nucleotides read TGTGCCAGCTGGGACAGGGGTCCGTACGAGCAGTACTTC. The rearranged chain carries TRBV9 and TRBJ2-7; the junction holds 10 bases that match TRBD1. The cysteine opens and the phenylalanine closes a CDR3 of 13 amino acids. Only CDR3 DNA remains: 39 bases, in frame from the first base. V loses 7 bases at its end and J loses 4 bases; junction bases beyond the gene matches: 5. CDR1 and CDR2, per the germline V gene, are SGDLS and YYNGEE.